The next 24 T cell receptor beta chains were all read from a single sample in a study of blood T cell repertoires in COVID-19. Here immunoSEQ multiplex PCR was the method, and the copy in TCRdb shows in-frame clones only, minus some. Seen here are about 300,000 clones, around nine tenths observed once, and the top ten hold about 1.2%. The sample was peripheral blood. The receptors were sampled from a man between 65 and 79 years old with acute or convalescent COVID-19.

Of note for this clone: The sample holds other DNA sequences that translate to the same CDR3. The chain joins TRBV11-2 to TRBJ2-3; 12 nucleotides line up with TRBD1. V lost 5 bases and J lost 6; bases outside the gene matches: 3. This CDR3 is 14 amino acids long. Germline CDR1 and CDR2: SGHAT and FQNNGV. CDR3 nucleotides: TGTGCCAGCAGCCGGGACAGGGGGCTGGATACGCAGTATTTT. It is translated as CASSRDRGLDTQYF.

The CDR3 DNA sequence: TGTGCCAGCAGTTTGCAGGGGCAGGGTAATTCACCCCTCCACTTT. Its translation is CASSLQGQGNSPLHF. The V call is TRBV27, the J call TRBJ1-6; a possible D gene is TRBD1 (6 bases). Trimming left V 3 bases short and J 6 bases short, with 12 bases between. Germline-derived CDR1 and CDR2 are MNHEY and SMNVEV (reference sequence). The CDR3 runs 15 residues.

This rearrangement joins TRBV28 to TRBJ2-1; no firm D call. Germline CDR1 is MDHEN and CDR2 is SYDVKM. This CDR3 is 16 amino acids long. V was shortened by 4 bases and J by 0 bases, with 13 bases between the two germline ends. CDR3 sequence: CASSSSAGGSYNEQFF. The CDR3 bases are TGTGCCAGCAGTTCCTCTGCCGGCGGCTCCTACAATGAGCAGTTCTTC.

The rearrangement joins TRBV4-3 to TRBJ1-6; tentative D call: TRBD1 (6 bases). The V gene's germline CDR1 is LGHNA and CDR2 YSLEER. This CDR3 spans 17 amino acids. The ends were cut back, 5 bases at V and 7 bases at J, with 21 bases in the middle. The CDR3, as DNA: TGCGCCAGCAGCTTAGCACAGGGAAGTAGCCCCAATTCACCCCTCCACTTT. This translates into CASSLAQGSSPNSPLHF.

The chain carries TRBV4-3 and TRBJ1-6; D is perhaps TRBD1 (6 bases). CDR3 length equals 15 residues. CDR1 is LGHNA and CDR2 is YSLEER in the germline V gene. The V end lost 5 bases, the J end lost 1 base, and 9 bases lay between the germline ends. DNA for the CDR3: TGCGCCAGCAGCGATCAGGGGTCCTATAATTCACCCCTCCACTTT. It specifies CASSDQGSYNSPLHF.

The chain links TRBV4-3 to TRBJ2-7; D gene uncertain. Germline CDR1 LGHNA, CDR2 YSLEER. V lost 4 bases to trimming and J lost 2 bases, with 21 bases between them. This CDR3 is built from 17 residues. The chain's CDR3 is CASSLGFGRGITYEQYF. Written as DNA, the CDR3 is TGCGCCAGCAGCCTTGGGTTCGGTCGCGGAATAACCTACGAGCAGTACTTC.

The chain combines TRBV24-1 with TRBJ2-5, with 8 bases matching TRBD2. The CDR3 has 15 amino acids. Germline CDR1 reads KGHDR; CDR2 reads SFDVKD. Germline trimming cut 7 bases from V and 5 bases from J; bases unmatched to any gene: 11. This chain's CDR3 is CATSTLGGAVETQYF. The CDR3, as DNA: TGTGCCACCAGCACCCTCGGGGGGGCTGTGGAGACCCAGTACTTC.

The gene calls are TRBV10-3 and TRBJ2-4; D unclear. Germline values: CDR1 ENHRY, CDR2 SYGVKD. Deletions cut 4 bases from V and 8 bases from J, with 12 bases between. The CDR3 length is 13 residues. The CDR3, as DNA: TGTGCCATCAGTGGGAACTCGGCGGACATTCAGTACTTC. It yields the protein CAISGNSADIQYF.

This clone was seen a handful of times. The chain links TRBV5-1 to TRBJ1-2, with 7 bases that match TRBD1. The CDR3 runs to 16 residues. V lost 4 bases to trimming and J lost 8 bases; unmatched junction nucleotides: 17. Germline V gives CDR1 SGHRS, CDR2 YFSETQ. The CDR3, as DNA: TGCGCCAGCAGCCGACAGGGAGGCGTCGTTTCCGAGGGCTACACCTTC. Translating it yields CASSRQGGVVSEGYTF.

The V and J genes are TRBV28 and TRBJ1-4; perhaps TRBD1 as D (6 bases). V was trimmed by 7 bases and J by 2 bases, leaving 14 bases between them. Looked up from germline, CDR1 is MDHEN and CDR2 is SYDVKM. The length of the CDR3 is 15 residues. The CDR3 spells CASKGGVSTNEKLFF. Written as DNA, the CDR3 is TGTGCCAGCAAGGGGGGGGTCAGCACTAATGAAAAACTGTTTTTT.

CDR3: CASSISGVRNTEAFF. The CDR3 bases are TGTGCCAGTAGTATTTCGGGGGTAAGGAACACTGAAGCTTTCTTT. This chain joins TRBV19 and TRBJ1-1, with D possibly being TRBD1 (5 bases). Trimming left V 3 bases short and J 1 base short, with 12 bases between. The CDR3 is made up of 15 amino acids. Per germline, CDR1 LNHDA and CDR2 SQIVND (reference sequence).

The V and J genes are TRBV5-5 and TRBJ2-5, with D perhaps TRBD2 (5 bases). The germline CDR1 and CDR2 sequences are SGHKS and YYEKEE (reference sequence). CDR3 size: 16 residues. V lost 2 bases and J lost 0, with 14 bases in between. The chain's CDR3 is CASSFGGLGNQETQYF. CDR3 in DNA: TGTGCCAGCAGCTTTGGCGGGCTGGGAAACCAAGAGACCCAGTACTTC. The entire variable domain, with the rest obtained from reference TRBV5-5 and TRBJ2-5, is as follows: DAGVTQSPTHLIKTRGQQVTLRCSPISGHKSVSWYQQVLGQGPQFIFQYYEKEERGRGNFPDRFSARQFPNYSSELNVNALLLGDSALYLCASSFGGLGNQETQYFGPGTRLLVL.

This rearrangement joins TRBV27 to TRBJ1-2; possibly TRBD1 for D (6 bases). The V and J ends lost 7 bases and 8 bases respectively, with 23 bases between them. This CDR3 is 15 amino acids long. In germline, CDR1 is MNHEY, CDR2 SMNVEV (reference sequence). In DNA form, the CDR3 reads TGTGCCAGCACTACTACCGGGACCGCGAGGGGGGGCTACACCTTC. This encodes CASTTTGTARGGYTF.

The rearrangement uses TRBV5-1 and TRBJ2-5; TRBD1 is a possible D gene (6 bases). The germline CDR1 and CDR2 sequences are SGHRS and YFSETQ. The CDR3 sequence is 14 residues long. Trimming stripped 1 base from V and 5 bases from J, with 12 bases between. For the CDR3, the DNA is TGCGCCAGCAGCTTGCGGCAGGGGAAGGAGACCCAGTACTTC. Protein product: CASSLRQGKETQYF.

This clone is a singleton in its sample. The same CDR3 can be traced to other DNA sequences in this sample. The genes are TRBV7-2 and TRBJ2-7; D may be TRBD2 (6 bases). The CDR3 loop spans 13 amino acids. Trimming pared 3 bases from V and 1 base from J, leaving 7 bases between. Per the germline V gene, CDR1 is SGHTA and CDR2 is FQGNSA. The CDR3 region has the DNA TGTGCCAGCAGCTTCGGGAGTTCCTACGAGCAGTACTTC. It is translated as CASSFGSSYEQYF.

The V gene is TRBV6-2 or TRBV6-3, the J gene TRBJ1-5, with TRBD1 as a possible D gene (5 bases). Trimming stripped 3 bases from V and 4 bases from J, with 19 bases between. Germline CDR1 and CDR2: MNHEY and SVGEGT. The CDR3 runs to 17 residues. The DNA for the CDR3 is TGTGCCAGCAGTTATGTACAAGGGCAGGGCCTAAATCAGCCCCAGCATTTT. Its translation: CASSYVQGQGLNQPQHF.

The genes are TRBV7-9 and TRBJ1-2, with D uncertain. Germline V gene data show CDR1 as SEHNR and CDR2 as FQNEAQ (reference sequence). Trimming removed 1 base at V and 14 bases at J, with 14 bases between. CDR3 length: 12 residues. The CDR3 nucleotides read TGTGCCAGCAGCTTAGACACCGGCCCGGGGACCTTC. It translates to CASSLDTGPGTF.

J is TRBJ1-5 and V is TRBV2; no clear D gene. Germline values: CDR1 SNHLY, CDR2 FYNNEI. This CDR3 has 13 residues. V lost 3 bases and J 6 bases, leaving 9 bases between the germline ends. CDR3 protein: CASSEREFQPQHF. Here the CDR3 DNA reads TGTGCCAGCAGTGAGCGAGAGTTTCAGCCCCAGCATTTT. Combining the CDR3 with reference TRBV2 and TRBJ1-5 gives the whole variable domain EPEVTQTPSHQVTQMGQEVILRCVPISNHLYFYWYRQILGQKVEFLVSFYNNEISEKSEIFDDQFSVERPDGSNFTLKIRSTKLEDSAMYFCASSEREFQPQHFGDGTRLSIL.

This clone has just one count. The rearrangement uses TRBV4-1 and TRBJ1-5; 10 bases are shared with TRBD1. The CDR3 extends over 15 amino acids. The V gene end was trimmed by 4 bases and the J gene end by 6 bases; junction bases not matched to a gene: 6. CDR1 and CDR2 (germline): MGHRA, YSYEKL. The CDR3 DNA reads TGCGCCAGCAGCCTAATGACAGGGGGCTTTCAGCCCCAGCATTTT. It specifies CASSLMTGGFQPQHF.

This clone was seen a few times. The chain combines TRBV28 with TRBJ1-2, with D possibly TRBD1 on 5 matching bases. CDR1 MDHEN and CDR2 SYDVKM come from the germline V gene. This CDR3 region has 14 residues. V was shortened by 2 bases and J by 7 bases, with 14 bases between the two germline ends. CDR3: CASSLIIRRGGYTF. In nucleotides, the CDR3 is TGTGCCAGCAGTTTAATCATTAGGAGGGGTGGCTACACCTTC.

V gene TRBV7-9 combines with J gene TRBJ1-6; 7 bases are a match to TRBD1. This CDR3 comprises 14 residues. CDR1 and CDR2 (germline): SEHNR, FQNEAQ (reference sequence). V shed 5 bases, J shed 10 bases, and the junction held 8 bases outside the gene matches. The CDR3 DNA reads TGTGCCAGCAGCCCCCCGACAGGGAACTCACCCCTCCACTTT. Amino acid sequence: CASSPPTGNSPLHF. Together with reference TRBV7-9 and TRBJ1-6, the CDR3 gives the full variable domain: DTGVSQNPRHKITKRGQNVTFRCDPISEHNRLYWYRQTLGQGPEFLTYFQNEAQLEKSRLLSDRFSAERPKGSFSTLEIQRTEQGDSAMYLCASSPPTGNSPLHFGNGTRLTVT.

V is TRBV2 and J is TRBJ1-6; 7 bases fit TRBD1. The CDR3 sequence is 14 residues long. Losses at the gene ends were 6 bases for V and 7 bases for J; bases not matched to a gene: 6. In germline, CDR1 is SNHLY, CDR2 FYNNEI. CDR3 nucleotides: TGTGCCAGCAGCTGGGACAGTCCAAATTCACCCCTCCACTTT. It specifies CASSWDSPNSPLHF.

Worth noting for this clone: Different DNA sequences within this sample yield the same CDR3. V gene TRBV5-4 combines with J gene TRBJ2-2; 7 positions match TRBD2. Germline CDR1 and CDR2: SGHNT and YYREEE (reference sequence). Trimming cost V 2 bases and J 5 bases; bases outside gene matches: 6. The CDR3 runs to 15 residues. The CDR3 DNA reads TGTGCCAGCAGCTTATCCAGCGGGGTGACCGGGGAGCTGTTTTTT. It encodes CASSLSSGVTGELFF.

The chain couples TRBV21-1 to TRBJ1-4; the D call of TRBD1 is as the table states it, not checked on the DNA. TRBV21-1 constitutes a pseudogene. CDR3 length equals 19 residues. CDR3 DNA sequence: TGTGCCAGCAGCAAATCGAAGGGCATAACAGGGGCAACTAATGAAAAACTGTTTTTT. This encodes CASSKSKGITGATNEKLFF.